This record looks at one T cell receptor beta chain sequence and its context. This clone has a single count. It has no known antigen specificity. No per-base quality is available; no much larger clone lies one base away. These data originate in a study of T cell responses to AZD1222 COVID-19 vaccine listed by TCRdb under 2021. Turning to the overall study: AZD1222 recipients whose second dose came at about 4 weeks and those whose second dose came at about 12 weeks were combined into one group, since spike-specific TCR depth and breadth did not differ between the two schedules. TCR sequencing covered some 250 trial participants: 200 to 220 given two doses of AZD1222 and about 26 given two doses of MenACWY control vaccine. Enrollment into the trials was organized by age into subgroups of 18-55, 56-69 and 70-plus years, and those subgroups contained roughly 150, 30 and 60 TCR-sequenced participants, respectively.

Summary of the overall study and its limitations: Conclusions about previously exposed vaccinees were limited because only six AZD1222 recipients were SARS-CoV-2 seropositive at baseline. A significant rise in spike-specific TCR breadth and depth was observed after two AZD1222 doses relative to day 0 and relative to MenACWY recipients. The 56-69-year group was small, and its depth increase did not reach significance, likely because of low power. The whole spike protein was spanned by vaccine-associated CD4 TCRs, and dominant responses were seen in regions 160-218 and 743-854. Reportedly, close to half of the unique spike-specific TCRs recognized epitopes lying outside the regions that are mutated in the B.1.351 and B.1.1.7 variants. Participants were mostly white British and included more females than males, and it was suggested by the authors that clonal diversity may have been underestimated. Because no samples from the day 14 peak response were available, repertoires could be characterized only after the peak T cell response.

Taken with the paper, the label for time point translates to: baseline before first vaccination. Vaccinee samples came from UK trials COV001 and COV002, including a single-blind randomized controlled phase 2/3 trial of AZD1222 (ChAdOx1 nCoV-19) in healthy adults. For TCRbeta chain sequencing, PBMC samples were collected from trial participants at day 0 and at day 28 after the second dose. Trimming costs V 10 bases and J 4 bases, and their ends lie 19 bases apart. The CDR3 covers 14 residues, taking in both the cysteine and the phenylalanine. Only the CDR3 DNA is retained, 42 bases long and in frame from the first base. CDR1 and CDR2 are drawn from the germline V gene (reference sequence): MNHEY, SMNVEV. The CDR3 regions of human TCRbeta chains were subjected to immunosequencing. The study's processing was this. Repertoire TCRs were matched against a reference library of SARS-CoV-2-specific TCRs generated with the MIRA antigen-specificity platform. Breadth was defined as the fraction of unique TCRs that were SARS-CoV-2-associated. Depth was defined as the fraction of total T cells that were SARS-CoV-2-associated. Using the MIRA data, each spike-specific TCR was mapped to the spike region that the TCR reacts to and placed in a CD4 or CD8 class. Log10-transformed breadth and depth values were compared by one-way ANOVA with Sidak's multiple comparisons tests. TCRdb limited this immuneACCESS table to in-frame rearrangements with V and J called. A share of clones is missing; checked studies link under half to unresolved V genes, and the rest is unexplained. V and J calls and clone size come straight from that table; D and trimming were deduced from the DNA. The sample table holds roughly 160,000 clones, of which around 93% were seen once. Around 2% of the sample is held by the ten biggest clonotypes.

This receptor was taken from an adult in good health. The chain is assembled from TRBV27 and TRBJ1-2; perhaps TRBD1 is the D gene, with 5 bases matching. The input for sequencing was peripheral blood, taken on day 0 of AZD1222 vaccination. The CDR3 here reads CATRMSGEGYGYTF. The DNA sequence reads TGTGCCACCAGAATGTCGGGGGAAGGCTATGGCTACACCTTC.